These 15 T cell receptor beta chains share one sample of origin, sequenced in a study of T cell repertoires in aging, cancer and after chemotherapy. Rearranged V-D-J TRB sequences were amplified with a mixed TRB-A/B primer pool. TCRdb re-called the multiplex PCR reads through MiXCR, storing one row per CDR3 protein. The data contain over 3,500 distinct CDR3 sequences, roughly 24% of them singletons. The template was genomic DNA from peripheral blood, not RNA. Specimen: blood. These receptors were collected from a human donor with a solid tumor.

The genes are TRBV5-1 and TRBJ2-1; no clear D. Trimming removed 4 bases at V and 0 bases at J, with 14 bases between. The CDR3 is made up of 16 amino acids. The germline V gene has CDR1 SGHRS and CDR2 YFSETQ. CDR3 sequence reads: CASSLDPLSSYNEQFF. The CDR3 coding sequence is TGCGCCAGCAGCCTTGACCCCCTGAGCTCCTACAATGAGCAGTTCTTC.

This clonotype has just a few counts. This chain joins TRBV12-3 or TRBV12-4 and TRBJ1-2; 7 nucleotides agree with TRBD1. V shed 5 bases and J 4 bases; nucleotides not matched to a gene: 10. The length of the CDR3 is 15 residues. This CDR3 is CASSATGASFYGYTF. The CDR3, as DNA: TGTGCCAGCAGTGCCACAGGGGCTTCGTTCTATGGCTACACCTTC.

This clonotype is medium-sized within its sample. V is TRBV19 and J is TRBJ2-5, with D perhaps assigned TRBD1 or TRBD2 (6 bases each). V lost 5 bases to trimming and J lost 4 bases, with 17 bases between them. Germline V gene data show CDR1 as LNHDA and CDR2 as SQIVND (reference sequence). This CDR3 has 15 amino acids. The chain's CDR3 is CASSPTGLGGETQYF. The DNA of the CDR3 is TGTGCCAGTAGTCCCACAGGGCTCGGGGGAGAGACCCAGTACTTC.

This clonotype was seen only a few times. The chain links TRBV30 to TRBJ2-1; D may match TRBD1 or TRBD2 (5 bases each). CDR1 and CDR2 (germline): GTSNPN, SVGIG (reference sequence). This CDR3 has 12 amino acids. The V end was cut by 4 bases, the J end by 13 bases, with 17 bases between. The CDR3 DNA is TGTGCCTGGACCTACGGGGCGGAGGCCCAGTTCTTC. It yields the protein CAWTYGAEAQFF.

By sample share, this clonotype is medium-sized. The rearrangement links TRBV5-6 to TRBJ2-3; unclear D gene. Trimming took off 4 bases at V and 5 bases at J, with 14 bases between the two ends. The CDR3 contains 14 residues. The germline V gene encodes CDR1 SGHDT and CDR2 YYEEEE. The CDR3 nucleotides read TGTGCCAGCAGCCCCGACGTAGGGCAAGATACGCAGTATTTT. Translated, it gives CASSPDVGQDTQYF. The complete variable domain, with remaining parts taken from reference TRBV5-6 and TRBJ2-3, reads DAGVTQSPTHLIKTRGQQVTLRCSPKSGHDTVSWYQQALGQGPQFIFQYYEEEERQRGNFPDRFSGHQFPNYSSELNVNALLLGDSALYLCASSPDVGQDTQYFGPGTRLTVL.

This sequence joins TRBV6-6 and TRBJ2-7; 10 positions match TRBD1. CDR1 is MNHNY and CDR2 is SVGAGI in the germline V gene (reference sequence). V dropped 2 bases and J dropped 12; count of bases not matched to a gene: 16. There are 16 residues in the CDR3. DNA for the CDR3: TGTGCCAGCAGTTACGGTCGGGACAGGGGACCACGGGGGCGGTACTTC. This sequence encodes CASSYGRDRGPRGRYF.

This clonotype rates as medium-sized. This chain links TRBV7-6 with TRBJ2-1; 7 positions match TRBD1. The germline V gene has CDR1 SGHVS and CDR2 FNYEAQ. The ends lost 5 bases at V and 3 bases at J; junction bases unmatched: 7. CDR3 size: 15 residues. The CDR3 loop is CASSRQGVNYNEQFF. In nucleotides, the CDR3 is TGTGCCAGCAGCCGACAGGGAGTTAACTACAATGAGCAGTTCTTC.

Notes on this clonotype: A much larger clone differs from this one at a single base, so this may be a read error. The J gene is TRBJ2-1, the V gene TRBV12-3 or TRBV12-4; D unresolved. With 5 bases removed from V and 3 bases from J, the gap between germline ends came to 2 bases. The CDR3 is made up of 11 amino acids. This CDR3 reads CASSVYNEQFF. Here the CDR3 DNA reads TGTGCCAGCAGTGTCTACAATGAGCAGTTCTTC.

This clonotype was detected a few times. This chain links TRBV24-1 with TRBJ1-4; 9 positions agree with TRBD1. Trimming cost V 4 bases and J 7 bases; bases outside gene matches: 9. In germline, CDR1 is KGHDR, CDR2 SFDVKD. The CDR3 has 16 amino acids. The CDR3 DNA sequence: TGTGCCACCAGTGAAGGGACAGGGAGGGTAGGTGAAAAACTGTTTTTT. Translation gives CATSEGTGRVGEKLFF.

The chain recombines TRBV12-3 or TRBV12-4 with TRBJ1-5, with D perhaps TRBD1 (5 bases). The V end was cut by 3 bases, the J end by 6 bases, with 12 bases between. The CDR3 totals 14 residues. The CDR3 sequence: CASSFAGISQPQHF. DNA for the CDR3: TGTGCCAGCAGTTTTGCAGGGATTTCTCAGCCCCAGCATTTT.

This clonotype is medium-sized (0.01 to 0.1%) by share. The chain carries TRBV5-1 and TRBJ2-3; D is ambiguous. Germline loops: CDR1 SGHRS, CDR2 YFSETQ. The germline V and J ends were trimmed by 2 bases and 3 bases, with 4 bases remaining between them. This CDR3 has 12 amino acids. CDR3 in amino acids: CASSLQTDTQYF. CDR3 nucleotides: TGCGCCAGCAGCTTACAAACAGATACGCAGTATTTT. Filled out from reference TRBV5-1 and TRBJ2-3, the complete variable domain reads KAGVTQTPRYLIKTRGQQVTLSCSPISGHRSVSWYQQTPGQGLQFLFEYFSETQRNKGNFPGRFSGRQFSNSRSEMNVSTLELGDSALYLCASSLQTDTQYFGPGTRLTVL.

The V gene is TRBV14, the J gene TRBJ2-7; D gene ambiguous. CDR3 length: 15 residues. V lost 7 bases to trimming and J lost 6 bases, with 22 bases between them. CDR1 and CDR2 (germline): SGHDN, FVKESK. The CDR3 region is CASKPGPSRLSEQYF. CDR3 bases: TGTGCCAGCAAGCCAGGCCCCAGCAGGTTATCCGAGCAGTACTTC.

Within the sample, this clonotype is medium-sized. V gene TRBV10-3 combines with J gene TRBJ2-2; D perhaps matches TRBD2 (5 bases). There are 12 residues in the CDR3. Germline V gene lookup returns CDR1 ENHRY and CDR2 SYGVKD. Trimming took off 5 bases at V and 8 bases at J, with 9 bases between the two ends. In DNA form, the CDR3 reads TGTGCCATCAGTCCCTGGGAGGGGGAGCTGTTTTTT. Encoded protein: CAISPWEGELFF.

This clonotype ranks as medium-sized (0.01 to 0.1%). This rearrangement joins TRBV6-1 to TRBJ1-5; D is unresolved. The germline CDR1 and CDR2 sequences are MNHNS and SASEGT. The CDR3 spans 13 residues. Trimming left V 5 bases short and J 0 bases short, with 5 bases between. The chain's CDR3 is CASSSDSNQPQHF. CDR3 nucleotide sequence: TGTGCCAGCAGTTCCGATAGCAATCAGCCCCAGCATTTT.

This clonotype was seen a handful of times. The chain combines TRBV20-1 with TRBJ1-1; 7 nucleotides agree with TRBD1. The CDR3 covers 12 residues. Germline V lookup: CDR1 DFQATT, CDR2 SNEGSKA (reference sequence). Trimming cost V 0 bases and J 11 bases; bases outside gene matches: 6. CDR3 protein: CSARDRDSEAFF. The CDR3, as DNA: TGCAGTGCTAGAGATCGGGACAGTGAGGCTTTCTTT.